These 20 T cell receptor beta chains share one sample of origin, sequenced in a study of shared clonotypes between healthy human individuals. Sequencing used immunoSEQ multiplex PCR; TCRdb keeps in-frame clones, though not all of them. This sample carries approximately 740,000 clones, about 92% of them seen once, and the ten largest clones take 20% to 30%. The naive CD8 fraction comprised CD45RO-negative cells positively selected for CCR7 and excluded terminally differentiated effector memory CD45RA+ cells. The source material was naive CD8+ T cells sorted from blood. The receptors derive from a man aged 30-40 years in good health.

The V call is TRBV27, the J call TRBJ1-2; D unclear. The germline CDR1 and CDR2 sequences are MNHEY and SMNVEV (reference sequence). Trimming removed 2 bases at V and 6 bases at J, with 13 bases between. This CDR3 is 14 amino acids long. CDR3 DNA: TGTGCCAGCAGTTTAATGGCAGTGGATCATGGCTACACCTTC. Encoded protein: CASSLMAVDHGYTF.

The chain combines TRBV11-2 with TRBJ2-2, with 12 positions matching TRBD1. Germline loops: CDR1 SGHAT, CDR2 FQNNGV. The CDR3 contains 15 residues. Trimming at V came to 7 bases and at J to 6 bases, leaving 6 bases not matched to a gene. The CDR3 DNA reads as TGTGCCAGCATGTCTGGGACAGGGGGCCCCGGGGAGCTGTTTTTT. This encodes CASMSGTGGPGELFF.

This clone was recorded once. The CDR3 sequence is CASSSLTGTGELFF. In nucleotides, the CDR3 is TGTGCCAGCAGCTCCCTTACGGGTACGGGGGAGCTGTTTTTT. The chain carries TRBV5-4 and TRBJ2-2; D ambiguous. The germline V gene has CDR1 SGHNT and CDR2 YYREEE (reference sequence). V was trimmed by 3 bases and J by 8 bases, leaving 14 bases between them. The CDR3 spans 14 residues.

A remark on this clone: At the DNA level, this CDR3 is encoded by other sequences in the same sample as well. The chain couples TRBV11-2 to TRBJ2-1; 10 bases agree with TRBD2. The CDR3 spans 14 residues. CDR1 SGHAT and CDR2 FQNNGV come from the germline V gene. V was pared by 4 bases and J by 5 bases, with 2 bases of the junction left unmatched. CDR3: CASSSLAGNNEQFF. The DNA of the CDR3 is TGTGCCAGCAGCTCACTAGCGGGAAACAATGAGCAGTTCTTC.

The chain has TRBV13 and TRBJ2-1; D gene uncertain. Trimming removed 3 bases from V and 7 bases from J, with 10 bases in between. Germline V gene data show CDR1 as PRHDT and CDR2 as FYEKMQ (reference sequence). This CDR3 comprises 13 residues. As DNA, the CDR3 is TGTGCCAGCAGCTTCCTGGCTCCGAATGAGCAGTTCTTC. Translation gives CASSFLAPNEQFF.

The chain is built from TRBV7-9 and TRBJ1-1, with D possibly being TRBD1 (5 bases). The CDR3 covers 13 residues. V lost 4 bases, J lost 4 bases, and 10 bases lay in between. Germline V gene sequence: CDR1 SEHNR, CDR2 FQNEAQ (reference sequence). CDR3 DNA: TGTGCCAGCAGCTACCTGGGGGGCACTGAAGCTTTCTTT. The encoded protein is CASSYLGGTEAFF.

V and J are TRBV25-1 and TRBJ2-5; a weak D match, TRBD2 (6 bases). Germline CDR1 and CDR2: MGHDK and SYGVNS. The CDR3 has 12 amino acids. The V end lost 4 bases, the J end lost 5 bases, and 8 bases lay between the germline ends. Here the CDR3 DNA reads TGTGCCAGCAGTGGACTAGATGAGACCCAGTACTTC. Amino acid sequence: CASSGLDETQYF.

The chain joins TRBV27 to TRBJ2-5; D is ambiguous. This CDR3 is built from 13 residues. V was shortened by 8 bases and J by 7 bases, with 17 bases between the two germline ends. Germline lookup yields CDR1 MNHEY and CDR2 SMNVEV (reference sequence). DNA for the CDR3: TGTGCCAGCGGCAAGACGGCCCTGAGGACCCAGTACTTC. It encodes CASGKTALRTQYF.

V gene TRBV5-3 combines with J gene TRBJ2-1; D not resolved. TRBV5-3 is labeled an ORF, and its function is uncertain. The CDR3 covers 13 residues. Deletions cut 0 bases from V and 6 bases from J, with 7 bases between. In DNA, the CDR3 is TGTGCCAGAAGCTTGGCCCAGAGCAATGAGCAGTTCTTC. Its translation: CARSLAQSNEQFF.

J is TRBJ2-7 and V is TRBV5-1, with 10 bases identical to TRBD1. Germline CDR1 reads SGHRS; CDR2 reads YFSETQ. CDR3 size: 15 residues. V dropped 4 bases and J dropped 0; count of bases not matched to a gene: 4. CDR3 in amino acids: CASSQGQGGSYEQYF. The CDR3, as DNA: TGCGCCAGCAGCCAAGGACAGGGGGGCTCCTACGAGCAGTACTTC. Full variable domain (rest looked up from reference TRBV5-1 and TRBJ2-7): KAGVTQTPRYLIKTRGQQVTLSCSPISGHRSVSWYQQTPGQGLQFLFEYFSETQRNKGNFPGRFSGRQFSNSRSEMNVSTLELGDSALYLCASSQGQGGSYEQYFGPGTRLTVT.

The rearrangement links TRBV28 to TRBJ1-5; D perhaps matches TRBD1 (5 bases). CDR3 size: 14 residues. The germline V gene encodes CDR1 MDHEN and CDR2 SYDVKM. The V gene lost 4 bases and the J gene lost 3 bases, with 10 bases spanning the gap. CDR3 nucleotides: TGTGCCAGCAGTTGGGGGTTTGACAATCAGCCCCAGCATTTT. Its protein product is CASSWGFDNQPQHF.

In its sample, this clone was seen once. The genes are TRBV27 and TRBJ2-2; the match to TRBD2 covers 14 bases. Germline trimming cut 6 bases from V and 7 bases from J; bases unmatched to any gene: 10. The CDR3 has 17 amino acids. The germline V gene has CDR1 MNHEY and CDR2 SMNVEV (reference sequence). DNA of the CDR3: TGTGCCAGCAGCATCCCGGGACTAGCGGGAGTTAACGGGGAGCTGTTTTTT. This gives the protein CASSIPGLAGVNGELFF.

This clone has only one observation. The chain combines TRBV7-4 with TRBJ2-1; 9 bases match TRBD2. There are 16 residues in the CDR3. J was trimmed by 4 bases and V by 3 bases; bases with no gene match: 7. Per germline, CDR1 SGHVT and CDR2 SQSDAQ. In nucleotides, the CDR3 is TGTGCCAGCAGCTTCAATAGCGGGAGACAGTACAATGAGCAGTTCTTC. Protein sequence: CASSFNSGRQYNEQFF. The full variable domain, completed using reference TRBV7-4 and TRBJ2-1, is GAGVSQSPRYKVAKRGRDVALRCDSISGHVTLYWYRQTLGQGSEVLTYSQSDAQRDKSGRPSGRFSAERPERSVSTLKIQRTEQGDSAVYLCASSFNSGRQYNEQFFGPGTRLTVL.

This clone appeared a single time. CDR3 coding DNA: TGTGCCATCAGTGACCCGATGACAGGGGGGCATCAGCCCCAGCATTTT. Its protein is CAISDPMTGGHQPQHF. This chain links TRBV10-3 with TRBJ1-5, with TRBD1 matching 9 bases. The germline V gene has CDR1 ENHRY and CDR2 SYGVKD. The CDR3 is 16 residues long. J was trimmed by 5 bases and V by 3 bases; bases with no gene match: 8.

A remark on this clone: A junction end diverges from the germline sequence, so it may reflect a read error. This chain connects TRBV6-6 to TRBJ2-7; D unresolved. The CDR3 has 14 residues. Germline V gives CDR1 MNHNY, CDR2 SVGAGI (reference sequence). The CDR3 here is CASSSSPHSDEQYF. Written as DNA, the CDR3 is TGTGCCAGCAGTTCCTCCCCACACTCCGACGAGCAGTACTTC.

The V gene is TRBV10-3, the J gene TRBJ1-3; D perhaps matches TRBD1 (6 bases). Germline assignment: CDR1 ENHRY and CDR2 SYGVKD. The V and J ends lost 7 bases and 2 bases respectively, with 9 bases between them. The CDR3 is made up of 13 amino acids. This CDR3 reads CAINRGTGNTIYF. DNA for the CDR3: TGTGCCATCAATAGGGGGACTGGAAACACCATATATTTT.

The CDR3 coding sequence is TGCACCAGCAGCCAAGTGATCCATAAGAGGCTGTTTTTT. This gives the protein CTSSQVIHKRLFF. The chain joins TRBV1 to TRBJ1-4. TRBV1 is deemed a pseudogene. The CDR3 extends over 13 amino acids.

The chain joins TRBV10-3 to TRBJ2-3; D gene unclear. This CDR3 spans 13 amino acids. V shed 10 bases and J shed 1 base, with 12 bases lying between them. CDR1 is ENHRY and CDR2 is SYGVKD in the germline V gene. CDR3 nucleotides: TGTGCCACCCCAGGACCCCGCACAGATACGCAGTATTTT. It encodes CATPGPRTDTQYF.

The V gene is TRBV6-5, the J gene TRBJ2-2; D is uncertain. This CDR3 spans 13 amino acids. CDR1 and CDR2 from the germline V gene are MNHEY and SVGAGI. Trimming took off 5 bases at V and 0 bases at J, with 4 bases between the two ends. The CDR3 region has the DNA TGTGCCAGCAGTATTACGAACACCGGGGAGCTGTTTTTT. Its translation is CASSITNTGELFF.

The V and J genes are TRBV5-6 and TRBJ2-3, with 8 bases that match TRBD2. CDR1 and CDR2 (germline): SGHDT, YYEEEE. J was trimmed by 4 bases and V by 0 bases; bases with no gene match: 7. CDR3 length: 16 amino acids. CDR3 DNA sequence: TGTGCCAGCAGCTTGGGTTTTAGCGGGAACCCAGATACGCAGTATTTT. This gives the protein CASSLGFSGNPDTQYF.